The 27 T cell receptor beta chains presented below share a single source sample, sequenced in a study of shared clonotypes between healthy human individuals (dated by TCRdb to 2020 to 2021). The library was obtained by the immunoSEQ multiplex PCR assay. In TCRdb, the immuneACCESS table is reduced to in-frame sequences with V and J assigned. These tables do not hold every clone; where another copy was compared, an unresolved V gene accounts for under half, and the others remain unexplained. Here the sample has hundreds of thousands of clones; 96% occur a single time. 0.06% of the sample rests with the top ten. Specimen: naive CD4+ T cells sorted from blood. The cell subset or site label, as the study defines it: CD45RA+ positively selected. Receptors were obtained from a woman under 40 in good health.

The CDR3 bases are TGTGCCAGCAGTTCGGGGACGCAGTACTTC. Protein sequence: CASSSGTQYF. V is TRBV28 and J is TRBJ2-7, with D perhaps matching TRBD1 or TRBD2 (5 bases each). Trimming removed 4 bases at V and 9 bases at J, with 7 bases between. Germline CDR1 is MDHEN and CDR2 is SYDVKM. The CDR3 sequence is 10 residues long.

V is TRBV6-1 and J is TRBJ1-2; TRBD1 might be the D (5 bases). Germline V lookup: CDR1 MNHNS, CDR2 SASEGT. The CDR3 has 17 amino acids. Between the trimmed V and J ends, which lost 1 base and 3 bases, there was a span of 18 bases. CDR3 nucleotide sequence: TGTGCCAGCAGTGAAGGGGCTCTTTGGGACGGGGACTATGGCTACACCTTC. The encoded protein is CASSEGALWDGDYGYTF.

The chain employs TRBV6-1 and TRBJ2-7; unclear D gene. CDR1 and CDR2 from the germline V gene are MNHNS and SASEGT. Trimming left V 1 base short and J 4 bases short, with 8 bases between. There are 13 residues in the CDR3. CDR3 bases: TGTGCCAGCAGTGAAGGGACGGTATACGAGCAGTACTTC. Its protein product is CASSEGTVYEQYF.

This chain connects TRBV9 to TRBJ2-1; 8 bases agree with TRBD2. The trim removed 4 bases at V and 4 bases at J, leaving 7 bases unmatched. Germline CDR1 SGDLS, CDR2 YYNGEE. The CDR3 loop spans 15 amino acids. The CDR3 is CASSKTSASYNEQFF. The CDR3 region has the DNA TGTGCCAGCAGCAAGACTAGCGCTTCTTACAATGAGCAGTTCTTC. Full variable domain (remainder filled in from reference TRBV9 and TRBJ2-1): DSGVTQTPKHLITATGQRVTLRCSPRSGDLSVYWYQQSLDQGLQFLIQYYNGEERAKGNILERFSAQQFPDLHSELNLSSLELGDSALYFCASSKTSASYNEQFFGPGTRLTVL.

CDR3 loop: CASSLDRGRANNEQFF. DNA for the CDR3: TGTGCCAGCAGCTTAGATCGGGGGAGGGCCAACAATGAGCAGTTCTTC. V usage is TRBV11-2 and J usage is TRBJ2-1; 7 bases are a match to TRBD2. V shed 0 bases and J 5 bases; nucleotides not matched to a gene: 7. Germline loops: CDR1 SGHAT, CDR2 FQNNGV. The CDR3 has 16 amino acids.

The chain has TRBV5-1 and TRBJ2-2; D unresolved. The CDR3 runs 15 residues. CDR1 is SGHRS and CDR2 is YFSETQ in the germline V gene. With 0 bases removed from V and 0 bases from J, the gap between germline ends came to 6 bases. The CDR3 DNA follows: TGCGCCAGCAGCTTGGGACACGCGAACACCGGGGAGCTGTTTTTT. Protein product: CASSLGHANTGELFF.

V and J are TRBV25-1 and TRBJ1-2; the D gene is possibly TRBD1 (6 bases). The CDR3 extends over 14 amino acids. Between the trimmed V and J ends, which lost 5 bases and 4 bases, there was a span of 14 bases. The V gene's germline CDR1 is MGHDK and CDR2 SYGVNS. CDR3 in DNA: TGTGCCAGCAGTAGCCGGGACACCACCTATGGCTACACCTTC. Translation: CASSSRDTTYGYTF.

This chain links TRBV6-6 with TRBJ2-2; D may correspond to TRBD1 or TRBD2 (5 bases each). CDR1 MNHNY and CDR2 SVGAGI come from the germline V gene (reference sequence). The CDR3 covers 16 residues. V was clipped by 2 bases and J by 1 base, with 11 bases between them. The CDR3 DNA is TGTGCCAGCAGTTACGCCCAGAGGGGGAACACCGGGGAGCTGTTTTTT. Amino acid sequence: CASSYAQRGNTGELFF.

V usage is TRBV7-2 and J usage is TRBJ2-2; no clear D gene. Germline CDR1 and CDR2: SGHTA and FQGNSA. This CDR3 region has 16 residues. V was pared by 1 base and J by 4 bases, with 13 bases between. The CDR3 nucleotides read TGTGCCAGCAGCTTAGAAGGTCCTGTCTTCACCGGGGAGCTGTTTTTT. Translated, it gives CASSLEGPVFTGELFF.

This rearrangement joins TRBV30 to TRBJ1-4, with D unresolved. The CDR3 runs 12 residues. Trimming shortened V by 2 bases and J by 7 bases, and 8 bases separated the two germline ends. The germline gives CDR1 GTSNPN, CDR2 SVGIG (reference sequence). The CDR3, as DNA: TGTGCCTGGAGTAACGTTGTTGAAAAACTGTTTTTT. This sequence encodes CAWSNVVEKLFF.

The V gene is TRBV7-2, the J gene TRBJ2-2; 7 bases match TRBD2. This CDR3 is 17 amino acids long. The germline V gene encodes CDR1 SGHTA and CDR2 FQGNSA. J was trimmed by 4 bases and V by 5 bases; bases with no gene match: 13. CDR3 in amino acids: CASSALDGRAATGELFF. CDR3 in DNA: TGTGCCAGCAGCGCGCTGGATGGGAGGGCCGCCACCGGGGAGCTGTTTTTT.

This clone has only one observation. This chain connects TRBV28 to TRBJ2-7, with D tentatively TRBD1 (6 bases). The CDR3 has 14 residues. The germline CDR1 and CDR2 sequences are MDHEN and SYDVKM. Trimming removed 6 bases from V and 4 bases from J, with 16 bases in between. Here the CDR3 reads CASSVQGPHYEQYF. In nucleotides, the CDR3 is TGTGCCAGCAGCGTACAGGGACCCCATTACGAGCAGTACTTC.

This chain joins TRBV6-6 and TRBJ1-1, with TRBD1 matching 8 bases. The V segment lost 2 bases and the J segment 7 bases; nucleotides outside the gene matches: 9. The CDR3 covers 15 residues. Germline CDR1 is MNHNY and CDR2 is SVGAGI (reference sequence). CDR3 protein: CASSYAGQGSNEAFF. The CDR3 nucleotides are TGTGCCAGCAGTTACGCAGGACAGGGCAGCAATGAAGCTTTCTTT.

The chain links TRBV28 to TRBJ1-1, with 8 bases fitting TRBD1. The CDR3 totals 16 residues. V was pared by 4 bases and J by 0 bases, with 7 bases of the junction left unmatched. CDR1 and CDR2 (germline): MDHEN, SYDVKM. The CDR3 sequence is CASSSPGQGLNTEAFF. CDR3 bases: TGTGCCAGCAGTTCCCCCGGACAGGGATTGAACACTGAAGCTTTCTTT. Complete variable domain (other parts from reference TRBV28 and TRBJ1-1): DVKVTQSSRYLVKRTGEKVFLECVQDMDHENMFWYRQDPGLGLRLIYFSYDVKMKEKGDIPEGYSVSREKKERFSLILESASTNQTSMYLCASSSPGQGLNTEAFFGQGTRLTVV.

The chain links TRBV5-1 to TRBJ1-1; D is undetermined. The germline CDR1 and CDR2 sequences are SGHRS and YFSETQ. V was cut by 4 bases and J by 1 base, with 17 bases left in between. The CDR3 has 16 amino acids. The CDR3 DNA is TGCGCCAGCAGCGAGGGCCTGTTCGGAGGGAACACTGAAGCTTTCTTT. It is translated as CASSEGLFGGNTEAFF.

The V call is TRBV5-1, the J call TRBJ2-1, with 9 bases aligning to TRBD2. Trimming took 0 bases from V and 6 from J; bases not matched to a gene: 7. CDR3 length: 16 residues. Germline V gene data show CDR1 as SGHRS and CDR2 as YFSETQ. The DNA of the CDR3 is TGCGCCAGCAGCTTGGTAGCGGGAGTCGATCCCAATGAGCAGTTCTTC. It specifies CASSLVAGVDPNEQFF.

The chain employs TRBV28 and TRBJ2-7, with 10 positions matching TRBD1. The CDR3 is 17 residues long. The ends lost 7 bases at V and 5 bases at J; junction bases unmatched: 17. Germline CDR1 is MDHEN and CDR2 is SYDVKM. The CDR3 DNA sequence: TGTGCCAGCAAACGGGACAAACTCTCGACAGGGGGCGACGAGCAGTACTTC. It yields the protein CASKRDKLSTGGDEQYF.

This clone was found once. The rearrangement uses TRBV5-4 and TRBJ1-1, with D perhaps TRBD1 (6 bases). V lost 6 bases and J 3 bases, leaving 15 bases between the germline ends. This CDR3 is built from 14 residues. CDR1 is SGHNT, CDR2 YYREEE, per germline (reference sequence). The CDR3 region has the DNA TGTGCCAGCACCCCTGGTGGGGGCCACACTGAAGCTTTCTTT. This gives the protein CASTPGGGHTEAFF.

This chain links TRBV30 with TRBJ2-3; TRBD2 might be the D (6 bases). Deletions cut 1 base from V and 2 bases from J, with 13 bases between. Germline loops: CDR1 GTSNPN, CDR2 SVGIG (reference sequence). CDR3 size: 15 residues. The CDR3 here is CAWSALSGFTDTQYF. In nucleotides, the CDR3 is TGTGCCTGGAGTGCCCTTAGCGGATTCACAGATACGCAGTATTTT.

The chain uses TRBV28 and TRBJ1-3; the D is unclear. The CDR3 is 12 amino acids. Trimming took off 4 bases at V and 6 bases at J, with 7 bases between the two ends. Germline lookup yields CDR1 MDHEN and CDR2 SYDVKM. The CDR3 DNA reads TGTGCCAGCAGTTCCCCCCCAAACACCATATATTTT. It is translated as CASSSPPNTIYF.

The chain combines TRBV18 with TRBJ2-3; a weak D match, TRBD2 (5 bases). The germline V gene encodes CDR1 KGHSH and CDR2 LQKENI. The CDR3 is 17 amino acids. The V and J ends lost 3 bases and 2 bases respectively, with 18 bases between them. CDR3 DNA sequence: TGTGCCAGCTCACCCCGGTCTGGGAGTCCTCCCACAGATACGCAGTATTTT. It encodes CASSPRSGSPPTDTQYF.

The chain employs TRBV6-1 and TRBJ2-2; TRBD2 matches 9 bases. With 6 bases clipped from V and 7 bases from J, the junction kept 9 bases outside the gene matches. Germline CDR1 and CDR2: MNHNS and SASEGT. The length of the CDR3 is 15 residues. CDR3 sequence: CASRSREGTNGELFF. In nucleotides, the CDR3 is TGTGCCAGCAGATCGCGGGAGGGCACCAACGGGGAGCTGTTTTTT.

The chain carries TRBV7-9 and TRBJ2-6, with 10 bases lining up with TRBD1. The V and J ends lost 2 bases and 4 bases, in that order; junction bases with no gene match: 8. The CDR3 spans 18 residues. The germline V gene encodes CDR1 SEHNR and CDR2 FQNEAQ (reference sequence). CDR3 region: CASSLRGQGVGGANVLTF. The CDR3 DNA follows: TGTGCCAGCAGCTTACGTGGACAGGGGGTTGGCGGGGCCAACGTCCTGACTTTC. Using reference TRBV7-9 and TRBJ2-6 for the parts outside the CDR3, the full variable domain is DTGVSQNPRHKITKRGQNVTFRCDPISEHNRLYWYRQTLGQGPEFLTYFQNEAQLEKSRLLSDRFSAERPKGSFSTLEIQRTEQGDSAMYLCASSLRGQGVGGANVLTFGAGSRLTVL.

This chain uses TRBV7-9 with TRBJ1-2, with 7 bases that match TRBD1. Germline V CDR1 and CDR2: SEHNR, FQNEAQ (reference sequence). Unmatched junction bases numbered 16, after V lost 1 base and J lost 2 bases. CDR3 length equals 19 residues. The CDR3 DNA is TGTGCCAGCAGCTTAGGAGAAGGTGGTAGGGGGCGTATCAACTATGGCTACACCTTC. Translation gives CASSLGEGGRGRINYGYTF.

J is TRBJ1-1 and V is TRBV5-1; D is unclear. This CDR3 region has 15 residues. V was pared by 4 bases and J by 0 bases, with 13 bases between. Germline V CDR1 and CDR2: SGHRS, YFSETQ. The chain's CDR3 is CASSPSSPMNTEAFF. CDR3 coding DNA: TGCGCCAGCAGCCCGTCGAGTCCCATGAACACTGAAGCTTTCTTT.

This rearrangement joins TRBV7-9 to TRBJ1-1; 7 nucleotides align to TRBD1. Germline V gene lookup returns CDR1 SEHNR and CDR2 FQNEAQ (reference sequence). With V trimmed by 2 bases and J by 3 bases, 6 bases remained unmatched. This CDR3 spans 15 amino acids. The CDR3 spells CASSLRSQGDTEAFF. In DNA, the CDR3 is TGTGCCAGCAGCTTAAGGTCCCAGGGGGACACTGAAGCTTTCTTT.

On this clone itself: This sample also contains other DNA sequences that code for the same CDR3. V and J are TRBV6-5 and TRBJ2-3, with D maybe TRBD2 (6 bases). Trimming shortened V by 6 bases and J by 3 bases, and 16 bases separated the two germline ends. The CDR3 loop spans 15 amino acids. Per germline, CDR1 MNHEY and CDR2 SVGAGI. CDR3 sequence reads: CASSRTGVLTDTQYF. CDR3 bases: TGTGCCAGCAGCCGCACGGGAGTTCTTACAGATACGCAGTATTTT.